The sequence of this TCR beta chain was determined in a study of identical twins. This clonotype has just a few counts. A template switching step contributed a universal primer site, while unique molecular identifiers were present in the cDNA. TCRdb fed the 5' RACE reads into MiXCR, producing one record per CDR3 protein. The repertoire includes some 500,000 distinct CDR3 sequences, 9.6% of them detected once, and around 3.1% sits in the top ten. These sequences were also reported in another study, on yellow fever vaccine responses in identical twins. From that report: Reportedly, the T cell response mounted by twins to vaccine seemed partly convergent, partly personalized.

The source material was PBMCs. The TCR originated in a young woman in good health.

The CDR3 DNA sequence: TGTGCCAGCAGTTATTGGACTAGCGTTGGCACAGATACGCAGTATTTT. Translation: CASSYWTSVGTDTQYF. The genes are TRBV6-2 or TRBV6-3 and TRBJ2-3, with 9 bases that match TRBD2. This CDR3 spans 16 amino acids. The V segment lost 3 bases and the J segment 1 base; nucleotides outside the gene matches: 5. The germline CDR1 and CDR2 sequences are MNHEY and SVGEGT.